The 12 T cell receptor beta chains in this list originate from one sample, sequenced in a study of shared clonotypes between healthy human individuals (dated by TCRdb to the early 2020s). Library creation used the immunoSEQ multiplex PCR assay. TCRdb re-hosts the immuneACCESS table, in-frame sequences only. Its copies lack some clones; in the studies checked, an unresolved V gene accounts for under half of them, and the cause for the rest is not known. The sample data list a few million clones, and around nine tenths of these were observed just once. The ten largest clones take up around 0.14% of the sample. Sequenced input: naive CD4+ T cells sorted from blood. The sample's cell subset or site label is to be understood as: CD45RA+ positively selected. The receptors here all came from a young man in good health.

V usage is TRBV18 and J usage is TRBJ2-7, with unresolved D. This CDR3 has 14 residues. Germline CDR1 KGHSH, CDR2 LQKENI. V was clipped by 0 bases and J by 5 bases, with 11 bases between them. The CDR3 DNA is TGTGCCAGCTCACCACCGGCTAGACTCGACGAGCAGTACTTC. Residues: CASSPPARLDEQYF.

This chain joins TRBV6-4 and TRBJ1-2, with unresolved D. Between the trimmed V and J ends, which lost 7 bases and 1 base, there was a span of 13 bases. The CDR3 spans 14 residues. The V gene's germline CDR1 is MRHNA and CDR2 SNTAGT. CDR3 amino acids: CASTLPWINYGYTF. DNA for the CDR3: TGTGCCAGCACTCTCCCCTGGATTAACTATGGCTACACCTTC.

This rearrangement joins TRBV5-1 to TRBJ2-3; weak D call: TRBD2 (5 bases). Germline V gene sequence: CDR1 SGHRS, CDR2 YFSETQ. The V end lost 0 bases, the J end lost 4 bases, and 15 bases lay between the germline ends. CDR3 length equals 16 residues. This chain's CDR3 is CASSLEVSLAADTQYF. For the CDR3, the DNA is TGCGCCAGCAGCTTGGAAGTAAGTCTAGCAGCAGATACGCAGTATTTT.

V usage is TRBV19 and J usage is TRBJ2-6; D call uncertain. The CDR3 extends over 15 amino acids. Germline lookup yields CDR1 LNHDA and CDR2 SQIVND (reference sequence). V gave up 2 bases and J gave up 1 base, with 6 bases separating them. The CDR3 nucleotides are TGTGCCAGTAGTATATTCAGGTCTGGGGCCAACGTCCTGACTTTC. Translated: CASSIFRSGANVLTF.

V gene TRBV14 combines with J gene TRBJ2-3; TRBD2 aligns across 7 bases. This CDR3 region has 19 residues. Germline V CDR1 and CDR2: SGHDN, FVKESK. J lost 3 bases, V lost 2 bases, and 17 bases had no gene match. CDR3 residues: CASSQLRKDLYGRTDTQYF. The CDR3 DNA follows: TGTGCCAGCAGCCAACTTCGAAAGGACCTTTACGGGAGGACAGATACGCAGTATTTT.

The gene calls are TRBV6-1 and TRBJ2-6, with a weak D call TRBD2 (5 bases). CDR1 and CDR2 from the germline V gene are MNHNS and SASEGT. Trimming left V 2 bases short and J 0 bases short, with 11 bases between. The CDR3 extends over 17 amino acids. CDR3 in DNA: TGTGCCAGCAGTGAACGGGTAGGGAGCTCTGGGGCCAACGTCCTGACTTTC. The encoded protein is CASSERVGSSGANVLTF.

The chain links TRBV11-2 to TRBJ1-1; D unresolved. V shed 3 bases and J shed 3 bases, with 8 bases lying between them. The CDR3 spans 13 residues. The germline gives CDR1 SGHAT, CDR2 FQNNGV. The chain's CDR3 is CASSFHRDTEAFF. The CDR3 nucleotides read TGTGCCAGCAGCTTCCACAGAGACACTGAAGCTTTCTTT.

The chain carries TRBV11-2 and TRBJ1-3, with D hard to call. The V end lost 3 bases, the J end lost 4 bases, and 22 bases lay between the germline ends. Germline lookup yields CDR1 SGHAT and CDR2 FQNNGV. This CDR3 has 18 amino acids. CDR3 bases: TGTGCCAGCAGCTTGGCAGGCAGCCTAACTCTTATCGGAAACACCATATATTTT. This codes for CASSLAGSLTLIGNTIYF.

The rearrangement uses TRBV11-2 and TRBJ2-7, with D tentatively TRBD2 (5 bases). The V gene's germline CDR1 is SGHAT and CDR2 FQNNGV. The ends were cut back, 1 base at V and 4 bases at J, with 14 bases in the middle. The CDR3 covers 15 residues. The CDR3 region is CASSLGASSRYEQYF. CDR3 sequence (DNA): TGTGCCAGCAGCTTAGGGGCTTCTAGCCGGTACGAGCAGTACTTC.

CDR3 region: CAWFLTGGGRKGSYNEQFF. CDR3 coding DNA: TGTGCCTGGTTCCTGACAGGGGGCGGCCGGAAGGGCTCCTACAATGAGCAGTTCTTC. This chain uses TRBV30 with TRBJ2-1; 10 bases agree with TRBD1. The CDR3 has 19 amino acids. CDR1 is GTSNPN and CDR2 is SVGIG in the germline V gene (reference sequence). The J segment lost 0 bases and the V segment lost 5 bases, leaving 16 bases of the junction unmatched. Drawing the rest from reference TRBV30 and TRBJ2-1, the complete variable domain is SQTIHQWPATLVQPVGSPLSLECTVEGTSNPNLYWYRQAAGRGLQLLFYSVGIGQISSEVPQNLSASRPQDRQFILSSKKLLLSDSGFYLCAWFLTGGGRKGSYNEQFFGPGTRLTVL.

This clone has just one count. The rearrangement joins TRBV14 to TRBJ2-3; no firm D call. The CDR3 is made up of 14 amino acids. Germline V lookup: CDR1 SGHDN, CDR2 FVKESK. The V end lost 3 bases, the J end lost 1 base, and 8 bases lay between the germline ends. CDR3 coding DNA: TGTGCCAGCAGCCATCTTGCGGGCACAGATACGCAGTATTTT. This translates into CASSHLAGTDTQYF.

This chain uses TRBV15 with TRBJ2-1; D unclear. This CDR3 region has 17 residues. Germline V CDR1 and CDR2: LNHNV, YYDKDF (reference sequence). The V and J ends lost 2 bases and 0 bases respectively, with 14 bases between them. CDR3 sequence (DNA): TGTGCCACCAGCAGACCTGGACGGCTGAACTCCTACAATGAGCAGTTCTTC. It specifies CATSRPGRLNSYNEQFF.